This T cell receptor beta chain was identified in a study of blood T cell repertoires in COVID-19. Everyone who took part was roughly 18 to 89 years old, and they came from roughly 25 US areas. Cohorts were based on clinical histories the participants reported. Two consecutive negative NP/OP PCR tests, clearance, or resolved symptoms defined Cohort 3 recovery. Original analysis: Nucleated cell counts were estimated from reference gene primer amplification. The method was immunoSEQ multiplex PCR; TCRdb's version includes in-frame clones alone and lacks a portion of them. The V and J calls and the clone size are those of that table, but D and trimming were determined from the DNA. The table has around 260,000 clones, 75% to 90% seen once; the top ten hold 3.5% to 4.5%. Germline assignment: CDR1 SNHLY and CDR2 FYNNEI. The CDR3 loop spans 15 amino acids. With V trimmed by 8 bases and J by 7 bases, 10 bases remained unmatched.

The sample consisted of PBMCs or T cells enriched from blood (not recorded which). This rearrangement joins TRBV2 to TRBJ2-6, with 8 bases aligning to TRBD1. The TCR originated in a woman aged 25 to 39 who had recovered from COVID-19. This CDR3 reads CASRVEQGAANVLTF. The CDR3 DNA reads TGTGCCAGCCGGGTCGAGCAGGGGGCTGCCAACGTCCTGACTTTC.